Presented here are 13 T cell receptor beta chains from one specimen sequenced in a study of cytomegalovirus exposure and HLA in healthy donors. PCR amplification relied on 60 Vbeta primers (plus 13 Jbeta primers). Assay used: immunoSEQ multiplex PCR; TCRdb lists only in-frame clones, some missing. This sample yields 100,000 to 150,000 clones, of which 74% are seen a single time; around a tenth belongs to the top ten. Sequencing was carried out using PBMCs. Source of these receptors: a woman aged 45-60 years in good health and CMV-seropositive.

V and J are TRBV7-2 and TRBJ1-3; a weak D match, TRBD1 (5 bases). This CDR3 is built from 14 residues. Germline CDR1 SGHTA, CDR2 FQGNSA. V lost 1 base and J lost 5, with 9 bases in between. As DNA, the CDR3 is TGTGCCAGCAGCTTAGGCGCAGGGCGAAACACCATATATTTT. It encodes CASSLGAGRNTIYF.

This chain uses TRBV10-3 with TRBJ1-3; TRBD1 matches 8 bases. This CDR3 region has 16 residues. Germline-derived CDR1 and CDR2 are ENHRY and SYGVKD. Trimming cost V 2 bases and J 4 bases; bases outside gene matches: 7. Written as DNA, the CDR3 is TGTGCCATCAGTGAGGCGGACAGGGCTTCAGGAAACACCATATATTTT. Translated, it gives CAISEADRASGNTIYF.

This clone turned up a few times. The chain is built from TRBV7-9 and TRBJ1-2; 7 nucleotides line up with TRBD1. Losses at the gene ends were 0 bases for V and 9 bases for J; bases not matched to a gene: 10. This CDR3 is 15 amino acids long. Germline V gene lookup returns CDR1 SEHNR and CDR2 FQNEAQ (reference sequence). CDR3 in DNA: TGTGCCAGCAGCTTAGCGATGGACAGGAGGAATAGCTACACCTTC. This gives the protein CASSLAMDRRNSYTF.

The gene calls are TRBV4-1 and TRBJ1-1, with D possibly matching TRBD1 (6 bases). The CDR3 has 14 residues. Trimming removed 0 bases at V and 4 bases at J, with 9 bases between. CDR1 and CDR2 (germline): MGHRA, YSYEKL. CDR3 sequence (DNA): TGCGCCAGCAGCCAAGAAGGGGGAATCACTGAAGCTTTCTTT. Residues: CASSQEGGITEAFF.

The gene calls are TRBV5-3 and TRBJ2-7, with a possible D match to TRBD1 (6 bases). TRBV5-3 is designated an ORF whose function remains uncertain. The CDR3 consists of 16 residues. The ends were cut back, 6 bases at V and 2 bases at J, with 21 bases in the middle. DNA of the CDR3: TGTGCCAGAACTCCACCCGCAGGGACACCTCCCTACGAGCAGTACTTC. It translates to CARTPPAGTPPYEQYF.

As for this clone: Other DNA sequences within the sample encode an identical CDR3. This chain uses TRBV7-6 with TRBJ1-2, with TRBD1 as a possible D gene (5 bases). CDR3 length equals 13 residues. The germline gives CDR1 SGHVS, CDR2 FNYEAQ. Trimming removed 5 bases from V and 0 bases from J, with 7 bases in between. CDR3 loop: CASSLQANYGYTF. The CDR3 nucleotides read TGTGCCAGCAGCCTACAGGCTAACTATGGCTACACCTTC.

The gene calls are TRBV4-3 and TRBJ1-4; no reliable D call. Per the germline V gene, CDR1 is LGHNA and CDR2 is YSLEER. The CDR3 length is 19 residues. V gave up 3 bases and J gave up 0 bases, with 20 bases separating them. DNA for the CDR3: TGCGCCAGCAGCCACCACCCGGTTGATACTGTACCAACTAATGAAAAACTGTTTTTT. Its translation: CASSHHPVDTVPTNEKLFF.

This chain connects TRBV7-2 to TRBJ2-7, with 9 bases fitting TRBD2. CDR1 and CDR2 from the germline V gene are SGHTA and FQGNSA. The V segment lost 0 bases and the J segment 1 base; nucleotides outside the gene matches: 13. CDR3 length: 19 amino acids. CDR3 sequence (DNA): TGTGCCAGCAGCTTAGCGCACATGGCTAGCGGGAAGCTATCCTACGAGCAGTACTTC. This gives the protein CASSLAHMASGKLSYEQYF. Combining the CDR3 with reference TRBV7-2 and TRBJ2-7 gives the whole variable domain GAGVSQSPSNKVTEKGKDVELRCDPISGHTALYWYRQSLGQGLEFLIYFQGNSAPDKSGLPSDRFSAERTGGSVSTLTIQRTQQEDSAVYLCASSLAHMASGKLSYEQYFGPGTRLTVT.

The V gene is TRBV9, the J gene TRBJ2-7; 8 bases map to TRBD1. J lost 4 bases, V lost 3 bases, and 6 bases had no gene match. Germline CDR1 is SGDLS and CDR2 is YYNGEE. The CDR3 sequence is 14 residues long. Here the CDR3 reads CASSADRVPYEQYF. For the CDR3, the DNA is TGTGCCAGCAGCGCGGACAGGGTACCGTACGAGCAGTACTTC.

The chain carries TRBV7-9 and TRBJ2-3; D remains unclear. CDR3 size: 14 residues. Trimming removed 2 bases at V and 0 bases at J, with 6 bases between. Germline CDR1 and CDR2: SEHNR and FQNEAQ (reference sequence). For the CDR3, the DNA is TGTGCCAGCAGCTTATATCCTAGCACAGATACGCAGTATTTT. Protein: CASSLYPSTDTQYF.

This chain uses TRBV19 with TRBJ1-1; D is unclear. The germline V gene has CDR1 LNHDA and CDR2 SQIVND (reference sequence). Trimming stripped 1 base from V and 4 bases from J, with 10 bases between. The CDR3 loop spans 14 amino acids. The CDR3 here is CASSIGPGSTEAFF. The CDR3 DNA reads TGTGCCAGTAGTATAGGACCGGGGAGCACTGAAGCTTTCTTT.

J is TRBJ1-3 and V is TRBV7-2; TRBD1 is a possible D gene (6 bases). CDR3 length equals 13 residues. V was cut by 4 bases and J by 4 bases, with 8 bases left in between. Germline CDR1 and CDR2: SGHTA and FQGNSA. The CDR3 sequence: CASSSDRGNTIYF. CDR3 coding DNA: TGTGCCAGCAGCTCAGACAGGGGAAACACCATATATTTT.

V is TRBV6-1 and J is TRBJ1-2, with D hard to call. V shed 2 bases and J shed 0 bases, with 7 bases lying between them. The germline CDR1 and CDR2 sequences are MNHNS and SASEGT. This CDR3 contains 14 residues. The CDR3, as DNA: TGTGCCAGCAGTGAACTTGAGACTAACTATGGCTACACCTTC. The encoded protein is CASSELETNYGYTF.